The following is a TCR beta chain sequence with its context. Its specificity is not known. The data originate from a study of human T cells and chemical hapten exposure. Overall study context: How much TCR each sample yielded varied, mostly because pooled library volumes differed slightly. The study, taken as a whole, reports: Expanded TCR counts at PT1 were positively correlated with the patch test score. TCRs exceeding a frequency of 1 in 1000 stayed unchanged under DPC sensitization.

CDR3 length equals 14 residues. Germline V gene data show CDR1 as MNHEY and CDR2 as SVGEGT. With 2 bases clipped from V and 7 bases from J, the junction kept 4 bases outside the gene matches. It was the library that attached unique molecular identifiers to individual cDNA molecules. TCRdb re-derived calls from the RACE reads in MiXCR, one entry per CDR3 protein. The sample has some 45,000 distinct CDR3 sequences, 12% seen once. The time point here: pre-sensitization, week 0. Regarding treatment: therapeutic diphenylcyclopropenone sensitization with weekly scalp DPC. The sample was whole blood, taken in connection with sensitization to the hapten diphenylcyclopropenone (DPC). V usage is TRBV6-2 or TRBV6-3 and J usage is TRBJ1-1; 10 positions agree with TRBD1. The TCR originated in a woman aged 25 to 45 with alopecia areata. Some clones in this sample may be carry-over from other donors' samples. Written as DNA, the CDR3 is TGTGCCAGCAGTTACAGCCGGGACAGGGGTGAAGCTTTCTTT. This codes for CASSYSRDRGEAFF.